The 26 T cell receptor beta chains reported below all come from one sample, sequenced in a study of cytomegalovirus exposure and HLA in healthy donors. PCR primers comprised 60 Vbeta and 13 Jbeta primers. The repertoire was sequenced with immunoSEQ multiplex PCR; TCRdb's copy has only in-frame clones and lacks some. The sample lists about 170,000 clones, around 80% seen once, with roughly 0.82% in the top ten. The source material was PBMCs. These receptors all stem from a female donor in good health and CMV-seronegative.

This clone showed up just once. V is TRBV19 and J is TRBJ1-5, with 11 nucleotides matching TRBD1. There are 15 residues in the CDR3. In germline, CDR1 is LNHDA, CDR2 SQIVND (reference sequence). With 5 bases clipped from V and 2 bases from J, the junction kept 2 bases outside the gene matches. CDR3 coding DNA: TGTGCCAGTAGTTGGACAGGGGGCGGCAATCAGCCCCAGCATTTT. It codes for CASSWTGGGNQPQHF.

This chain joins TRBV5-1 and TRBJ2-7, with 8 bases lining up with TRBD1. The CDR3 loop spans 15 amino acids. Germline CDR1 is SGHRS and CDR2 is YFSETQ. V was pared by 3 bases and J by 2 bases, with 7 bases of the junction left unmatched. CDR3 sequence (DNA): TGCGCCAGCAGCTCACCCGGGACAGGCACCTACGAGCAGTACTTC. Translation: CASSSPGTGTYEQYF.

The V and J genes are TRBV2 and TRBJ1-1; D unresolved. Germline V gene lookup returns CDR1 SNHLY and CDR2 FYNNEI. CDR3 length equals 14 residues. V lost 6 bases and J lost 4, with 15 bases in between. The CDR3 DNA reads TGTGCCAGCAGAACCTTGGGCACCGGCACTGAAGCTTTCTTT. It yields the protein CASRTLGTGTEAFF.

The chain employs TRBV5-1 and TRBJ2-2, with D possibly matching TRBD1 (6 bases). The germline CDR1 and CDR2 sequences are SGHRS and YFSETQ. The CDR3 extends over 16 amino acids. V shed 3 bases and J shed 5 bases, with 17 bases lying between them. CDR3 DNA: TGCGCCAGCAGCTCGCAAGGGGGAAGTAGGACCGGGGAGCTGTTTTTT. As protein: CASSSQGGSRTGELFF.

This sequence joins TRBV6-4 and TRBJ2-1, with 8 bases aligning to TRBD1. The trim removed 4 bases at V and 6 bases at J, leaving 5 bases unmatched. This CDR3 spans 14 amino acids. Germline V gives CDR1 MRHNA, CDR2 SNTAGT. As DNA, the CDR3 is TGTGCCAGCAGTGCCAGGGGGCGACCCAATGAGCAGTTCTTC. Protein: CASSARGRPNEQFF.

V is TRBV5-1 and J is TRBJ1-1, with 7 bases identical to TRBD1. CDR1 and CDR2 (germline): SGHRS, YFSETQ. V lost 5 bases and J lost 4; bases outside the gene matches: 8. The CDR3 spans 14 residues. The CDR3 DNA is TGCGCCAGCAGGGGCAGGGGGATGAGCACTGAAGCTTTCTTT. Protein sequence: CASRGRGMSTEAFF. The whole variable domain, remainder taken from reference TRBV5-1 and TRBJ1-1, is KAGVTQTPRYLIKTRGQQVTLSCSPISGHRSVSWYQQTPGQGLQFLFEYFSETQRNKGNFPGRFSGRQFSNSRSEMNVSTLELGDSALYLCASRGRGMSTEAFFGQGTRLTVV.

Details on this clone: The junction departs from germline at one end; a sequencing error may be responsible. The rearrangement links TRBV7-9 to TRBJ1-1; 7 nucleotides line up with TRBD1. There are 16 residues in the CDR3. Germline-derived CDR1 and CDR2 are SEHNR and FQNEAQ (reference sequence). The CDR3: CSSTDSRDRVYTEAFF. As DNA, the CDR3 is TGTTCCAGCACCGACTCTCGAGACAGGGTATATACTGAAGCTTTCTTT. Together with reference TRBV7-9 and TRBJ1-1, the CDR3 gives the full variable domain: DTGVSQNPRHKITKRGQNVTFRCDPISEHNRLYWYRQTLGQGPEFLTYFQNEAQLEKSRLLSDRFSAERPKGSFSTLEIQRTEQGDSAMYLCSSTDSRDRVYTEAFFGQGTRLTVV.

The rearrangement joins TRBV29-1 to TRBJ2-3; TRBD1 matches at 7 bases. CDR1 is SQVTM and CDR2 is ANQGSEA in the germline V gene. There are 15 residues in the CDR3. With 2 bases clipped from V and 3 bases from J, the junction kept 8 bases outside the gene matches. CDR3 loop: CSVEIPTGRTDTQYF. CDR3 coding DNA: TGCAGCGTTGAAATACCGACAGGGCGAACAGATACGCAGTATTTT.

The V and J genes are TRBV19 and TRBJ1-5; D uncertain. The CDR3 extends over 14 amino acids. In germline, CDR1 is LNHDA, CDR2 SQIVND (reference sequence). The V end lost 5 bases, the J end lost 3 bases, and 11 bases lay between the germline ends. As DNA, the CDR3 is TGTGCCAGTAGTCCTGAACGGGACAATCAGCCCCAGCATTTT. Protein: CASSPERDNQPQHF.

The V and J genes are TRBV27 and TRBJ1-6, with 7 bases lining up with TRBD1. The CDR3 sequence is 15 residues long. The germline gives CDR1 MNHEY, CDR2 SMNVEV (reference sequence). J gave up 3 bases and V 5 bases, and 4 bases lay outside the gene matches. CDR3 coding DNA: TGTGCCAGCAGTCCACAGGGGCTCTATAATTCACCCCTCCACTTT. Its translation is CASSPQGLYNSPLHF.

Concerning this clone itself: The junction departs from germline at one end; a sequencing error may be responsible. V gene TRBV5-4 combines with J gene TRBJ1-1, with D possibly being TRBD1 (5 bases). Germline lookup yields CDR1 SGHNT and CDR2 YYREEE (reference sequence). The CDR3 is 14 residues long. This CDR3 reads CAGSLGGGQRDAFF. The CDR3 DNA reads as TGTGCCGGCAGCTTGGGGGGAGGACAAAGGGACGCTTTCTTT.

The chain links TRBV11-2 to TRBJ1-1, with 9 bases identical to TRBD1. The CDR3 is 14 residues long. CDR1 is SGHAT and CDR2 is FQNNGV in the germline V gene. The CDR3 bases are TGTGCTTTTCGGGCCCTGACAGGGGGGACTGAAGCTTTCTTT. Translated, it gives CAFRALTGGTEAFF.

In DNA form, the CDR3 reads TGTGCCATCAGTGAGACTAGCGGGAACCTCCAAGAGACCCAGTACTTC. This codes for CAISETSGNLQETQYF. The chain couples TRBV10-3 to TRBJ2-5; 10 bases agree with TRBD2. The germline V gene has CDR1 ENHRY and CDR2 SYGVKD. CDR3 size: 16 residues. Trimming cost V 2 bases and J 1 base; bases outside gene matches: 4.

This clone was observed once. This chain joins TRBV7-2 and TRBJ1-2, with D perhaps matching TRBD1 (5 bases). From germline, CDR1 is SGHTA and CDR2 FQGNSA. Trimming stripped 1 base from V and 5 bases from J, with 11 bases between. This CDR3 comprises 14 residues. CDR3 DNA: TGTGCCAGCAGCTTAGGCAGGGTGGGATATGGCTACACCTTC. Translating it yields CASSLGRVGYGYTF.

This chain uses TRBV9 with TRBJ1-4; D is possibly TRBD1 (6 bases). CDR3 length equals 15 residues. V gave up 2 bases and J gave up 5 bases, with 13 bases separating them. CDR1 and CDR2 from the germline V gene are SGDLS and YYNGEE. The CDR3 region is CASSVRQAPNEKLFF. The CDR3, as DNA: TGTGCCAGCAGCGTCAGACAGGCCCCCAATGAAAAACTGTTTTTT.

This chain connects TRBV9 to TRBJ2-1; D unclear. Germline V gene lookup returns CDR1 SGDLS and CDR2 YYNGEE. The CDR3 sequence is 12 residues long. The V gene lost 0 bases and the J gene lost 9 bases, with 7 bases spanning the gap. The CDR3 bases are TGTGCCAGCAGCGTAGGGTCTAGTGAGCAGTTCTTC. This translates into CASSVGSSEQFF.

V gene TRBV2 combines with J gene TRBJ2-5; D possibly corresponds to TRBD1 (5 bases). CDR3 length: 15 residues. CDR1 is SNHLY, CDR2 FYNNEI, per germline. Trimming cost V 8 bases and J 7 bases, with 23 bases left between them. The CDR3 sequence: CASGRNSGSDGTQYF. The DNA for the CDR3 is TGTGCCAGCGGGCGAAACTCAGGGTCGGACGGGACCCAGTACTTC.

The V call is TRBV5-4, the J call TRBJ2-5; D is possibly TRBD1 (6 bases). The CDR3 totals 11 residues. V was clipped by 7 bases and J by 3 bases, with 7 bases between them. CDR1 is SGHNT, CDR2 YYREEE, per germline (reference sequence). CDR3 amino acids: CASGQKETQYF. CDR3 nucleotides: TGTGCCAGCGGACAGAAAGAGACCCAGTACTTC.

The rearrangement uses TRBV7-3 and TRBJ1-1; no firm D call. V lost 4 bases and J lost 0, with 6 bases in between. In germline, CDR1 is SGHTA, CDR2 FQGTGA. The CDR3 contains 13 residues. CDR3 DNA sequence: TGTGCCAGCAGCTCCCGGTTGAACACTGAAGCTTTCTTT. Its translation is CASSSRLNTEAFF.

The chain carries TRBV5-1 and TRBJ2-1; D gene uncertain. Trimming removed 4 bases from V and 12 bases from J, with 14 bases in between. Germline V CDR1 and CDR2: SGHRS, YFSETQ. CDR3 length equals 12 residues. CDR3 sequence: CASSVPAPGQFF. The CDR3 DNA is TGCGCCAGCAGCGTACCCGCCCCGGGGCAGTTCTTC.

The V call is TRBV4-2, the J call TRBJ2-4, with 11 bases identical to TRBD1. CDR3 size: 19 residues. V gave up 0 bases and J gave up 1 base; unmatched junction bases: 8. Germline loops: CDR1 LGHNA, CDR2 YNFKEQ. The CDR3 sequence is CASSQDWDRGIGAKNIQYF. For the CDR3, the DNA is TGTGCCAGCAGCCAAGATTGGGACAGGGGGATAGGGGCCAAAAACATTCAGTACTTC.

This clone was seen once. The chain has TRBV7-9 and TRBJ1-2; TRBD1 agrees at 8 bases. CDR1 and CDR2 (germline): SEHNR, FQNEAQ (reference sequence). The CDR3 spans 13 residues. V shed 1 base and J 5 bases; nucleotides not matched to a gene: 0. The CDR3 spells CASSLGQGYGYTF. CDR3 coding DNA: TGTGCCAGCAGCTTAGGACAGGGGTATGGCTACACCTTC. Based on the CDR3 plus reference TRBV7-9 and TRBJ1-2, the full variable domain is DTGVSQNPRHKITKRGQNVTFRCDPISEHNRLYWYRQTLGQGPEFLTYFQNEAQLEKSRLLSDRFSAERPKGSFSTLEIQRTEQGDSAMYLCASSLGQGYGYTFGSGTRLTVV.

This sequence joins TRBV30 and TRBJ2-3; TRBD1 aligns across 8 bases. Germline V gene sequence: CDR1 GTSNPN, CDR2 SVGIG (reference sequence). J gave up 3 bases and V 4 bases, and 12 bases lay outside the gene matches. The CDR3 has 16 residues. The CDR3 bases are TGTGCCTGGAAAAGAGGGCGGACAGGGTTAACAGATACGCAGTATTTT. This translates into CAWKRGRTGLTDTQYF.

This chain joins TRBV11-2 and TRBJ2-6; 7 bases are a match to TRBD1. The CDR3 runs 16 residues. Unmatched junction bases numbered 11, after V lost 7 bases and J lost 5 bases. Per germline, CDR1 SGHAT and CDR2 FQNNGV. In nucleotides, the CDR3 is TGTGCCAGCAAATATGACAGGGCGGAGTGGGCCAACGTCCTGACTTTC. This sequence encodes CASKYDRAEWANVLTF.

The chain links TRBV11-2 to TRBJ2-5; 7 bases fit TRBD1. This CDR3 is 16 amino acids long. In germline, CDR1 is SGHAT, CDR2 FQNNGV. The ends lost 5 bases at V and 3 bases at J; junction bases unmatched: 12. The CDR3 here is CASSPYTPGTEETQYF. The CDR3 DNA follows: TGTGCCAGCAGCCCATATACCCCCGGGACAGAAGAGACCCAGTACTTC. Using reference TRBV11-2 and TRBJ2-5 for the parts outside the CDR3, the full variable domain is EAGVAQSPRYKIIEKRQSVAFWCNPISGHATLYWYQQILGQGPKLLIQFQNNGVVDDSQLPKDRFSAERLKGVDSTLKIQPAKLEDSAVYLCASSPYTPGTEETQYFGPGTRLLVL.

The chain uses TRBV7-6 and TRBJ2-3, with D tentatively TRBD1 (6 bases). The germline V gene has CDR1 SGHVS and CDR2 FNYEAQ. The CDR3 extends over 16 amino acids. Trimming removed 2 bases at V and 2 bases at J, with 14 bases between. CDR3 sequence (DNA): TGTGCCAGCAGCTTACCCCGGGACACATACACAGATACGCAGTATTTT. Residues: CASSLPRDTYTDTQYF.